Listed below are T cell receptor beta chains from one sample, sequenced in a study of T cell repertoires in cytomegalovirus infection. No antigen is known for these receptors. Using its own MiXCR run on the reads, TCRdb lists one record per CDR3 protein. The sample yields a few hundred thousand distinct CDR3 sequences, approximately 40% seen once. Sequencing was performed on cultured PBMCs, taken from culture after CMV antigen stimulation. These receptors were collected from a human donor in good health (CMV status not recorded). Some clones in this sample may be carry-over from other donors' samples. Each CDR3 is given without its conserved first and last residue. The D gene is left open where the match is weak.

TRBD1,TRBV19,ASSIPDRATYNEQF
NA,TRBV6-4,ASSQRSFTDTQY
NA,TRBV4-1,ASSRDGISSPLH
TRBD1,TRBV6-6,ASSLRDRRTEAF
NA,TRBV29-1,SADSAMMNTEAF
NA,TRBV5-4,ASSLVGQNTEAF
NA,TRBV7-2,ASSLWTDYGYT
TRBD1,TRBV7-8,ASSLGAGTGGETQY
NA,TRBV7-2,ASSPVVDPPREQF
NA,TRBV10-3,AISMAEGTDTQY
TRBD2,TRBV4-2,ASSRGSPGGEQY
NA,TRBV7-6,ASSQNQRADTQY
TRBD1,TRBV7-9,ASSFRPGGGTDTQY
TRBD2,TRBV20-1,SAREVAGAYEQY
NA,TRBV7-2,ASSPKRAVTDTQY
TRBD1,TRBV15,ATSRERLNRGLNEQF
NA,TRBV19,ASSIPGRGTEAF
NA,TRBV2,ASSGTVEETQY
TRBD2,TRBV20-1,SARGTSGASSYNEQF
TRBD2,TRBV6-2/TRBV6-3,ASSFLTSGNDEQF
NA,TRBV12-3/TRBV12-4,ASSPLPGLNTEAF
NA,TRBV28,ASSPGGVLKGTDTQY
NA,TRBV18,ASSPASASSYNEQF
NA,TRBV7-8,ASSLLGAVLTDTQY
NA,TRBV7-9,ASSQTWVLTEAF
NA,TRBV6-1,ASSGTEGSYQPQH
NA,TRBV27,ASSLKGSSSYEQY
NA,TRBV11-2,ASSVSRGASTEAF
TRBD1,TRBV6-1,ASTEPGQGMYEQF
NA,TRBV27,ASSLAAGVRSEQF
TRBD1,TRBV28,ASSAYRGHQETQY
TRBD1,TRBV12-3/TRBV12-4,ASTSIQGAEGTKF
TRBD2,TRBV28,ASSFPSGIPYNEQF
NA,TRBV7-2,ASSLSYTDTQY
NA,TRBV5-1,ASSPGGIRNEKLF
TRBD1,TRBV18,ASSPGQVGLRNNEQF
TRBD1,TRBV20-1,SARTGRDTEAF
NA,TRBV20-1,SASPLRAGNTIY
NA,TRBV18,ASSPLDSTDTQY
NA,TRBV7-2,ASSLWGARNYEQY